This passage covers 18 T cell receptor beta chains from one sample sequenced in a study of T cells in Graves' hyperthyroidism and ophthalmopathy. Template material for amplifying TCR beta CDR3 regions consisted of RNA transcripts. Carried out on the TCR CDR3, a first-round RT-PCR used the HTBI primer set. TCRdb analysed the multiplex PCR reads with MiXCR anew, one entry per CDR3 protein. The data hold roughly 700,000 distinct CDR3 sequences, with around 15% observed a single time. Sequencing input: blood. The receptors derive from a woman younger than 35 with Graves' hyperthyroidism.

In its sample, this clonotype was seen many times. V usage is TRBV20-1 and J usage is TRBJ2-7; 8 bases align to TRBD2. Germline V lookup: CDR1 DFQATT, CDR2 SNEGSKA (reference sequence). Trimming cost V 6 bases and J 2 bases; bases outside gene matches: 9. The CDR3 has 14 amino acids. CDR3 in amino acids: CSAETTSGTYEQYF. Written as DNA, the CDR3 is TGCAGTGCCGAGACCACTAGCGGTACCTACGAGCAGTACTTC.

There are a few counts of this clonotype. Being one base from a much bigger clone, this may be a read error. The chain links TRBV18 to TRBJ2-1; D might be TRBD2 (5 bases). Germline V gives CDR1 KGHSH, CDR2 LQKENI. CDR3 size: 14 residues. The DNA for the CDR3 is TGTGCCAGCCCACCTTACCGGGAAAACAATGAGCAGTTCTTC. Protein sequence: CASPPYRENNEQFF.

Only a few counts were recorded for this clonotype. The chain couples TRBV6-4 to TRBJ2-3; 8 bases line up with TRBD2. CDR3 length: 16 residues. Germline V lookup: CDR1 MRHNA, CDR2 SNTAGT. V was clipped by 5 bases and J by 4 bases; unmatched bases: 11. The CDR3 reads CASSPWTSYYPDTQYF. The CDR3 nucleotides are TGTGCCAGCAGTCCCTGGACTAGCTATTACCCAGATACGCAGTATTTT.

A note on this clonotype: A much more abundant neighbour one base away suggests this may be a read error. This chain links TRBV6-1 with TRBJ1-1; TRBD1 might be the D (5 bases). Germline lookup yields CDR1 MNHNS and CDR2 SASEGT. The CDR3 contains 13 residues. For the CDR3, the DNA is TGTGCCAGCAGGATTAGACAGAACACTGTAGCTTTCTTT. It yields the protein CASRIRQNTVAFF.

This clonotype has only one observation. This chain links TRBV7-8 with TRBJ1-2; D not resolved. Trimming removed 5 bases at V and 7 bases at J, with 11 bases between. Germline V CDR1 and CDR2: SGHVS, FQNEAQ. This CDR3 comprises 12 residues. CDR3 DNA sequence: TGTGCCAGCAGCCTATTAGGTGCTGGCTACACCTTC. Its protein product is CASSLLGAGYTF. Supplemented by reference TRBV7-8 and TRBJ1-2, the full variable domain reads GAGVSQSPRYKVAKRGQDVALRCDPISGHVSLFWYQQALGQGPEFLTYFQNEAQLDKSGLPSDRFFAERPEGSVSTLKIQRTQQEDSAVYLCASSLLGAGYTFGSGTRLTVV.

This clonotype was seen a handful of times. The rearrangement joins TRBV5-8 to TRBJ1-4; tentative D call: TRBD1 (5 bases). The CDR3 sequence is 16 residues long. The germline gives CDR1 SGHTS, CDR2 YDEGEE. V was trimmed by 0 bases and J by 9 bases, leaving 18 bases between them. DNA of the CDR3: TGTGCCAGCAGCTTGGGTACCGGGACCAGACTTCAAAAACTGTTTTTT. Encoded protein: CASSLGTGTRLQKLFF.

In its sample, this clonotype was seen many times. The chain carries TRBV5-8 and TRBJ2-1; TRBD1 might be the D (6 bases). V was cut by 5 bases and J by 10 bases, with 22 bases left in between. The CDR3 has 15 residues. Germline V gene sequence: CDR1 SGHTS, CDR2 YDEGEE. CDR3 nucleotides: TGTGCCAGCAGACACGAGTTGGGGGCCTGGGGGGAGCAGTTCTTC. It translates to CASRHELGAWGEQFF.

The chain couples TRBV4-3 to TRBJ2-5, with D uncertain. V was shortened by 0 bases and J by 5 bases, with 13 bases between the two germline ends. The CDR3 spans 15 residues. Germline V CDR1 and CDR2: LGHNA, YSLEER. The CDR3 loop is CASSQDWALQETQYF. In DNA form, the CDR3 reads TGCGCCAGCAGCCAAGATTGGGCCCTTCAGGAGACCCAGTACTTC.

This clonotype was observed many times. This rearrangement joins TRBV7-9 to TRBJ2-1, with 11 bases aligning to TRBD2. J was trimmed by 0 bases and V by 3 bases; bases with no gene match: 7. Germline lookup yields CDR1 SEHNR and CDR2 FQNEAQ (reference sequence). There are 18 residues in the CDR3. CDR3 nucleotide sequence: TGTGCCAGCAGCTTTCAGGGTCTAGCGGGAGGCTCCTACAATGAGCAGTTCTTC. Amino acids: CASSFQGLAGGSYNEQFF. Full variable domain (remainder filled in from reference TRBV7-9 and TRBJ2-1): DTGVSQNPRHKITKRGQNVTFRCDPISEHNRLYWYRQTLGQGPEFLTYFQNEAQLEKSRLLSDRFSAERPKGSFSTLEIQRTEQGDSAMYLCASSFQGLAGGSYNEQFFGPGTRLTVL.

This clonotype was seen repeatedly, ten times or more. This chain links TRBV2 with TRBJ1-2; D uncertain. The CDR3 has 14 residues. The germline V gene encodes CDR1 SNHLY and CDR2 FYNNEI. Trimming removed 5 bases at V and 6 bases at J, with 16 bases between. The DNA of the CDR3 is TGTGCCAGCAGTCGGACTGCACTCGGAGATGGCTACACCTTC. This translates into CASSRTALGDGYTF.

This CDR3 reads CSAQRTGDPTNYGYTF. The CDR3, as DNA: TGCAGTGCCCAACGGACAGGGGATCCCACTAACTATGGCTACACCTTC. This chain joins TRBV20-1 and TRBJ1-2; 9 bases are shared with TRBD1. After removal of 6 bases from V and 0 bases from J, the junction contained 11 bases not matched to a gene. The CDR3 covers 16 residues. Germline V gene lookup returns CDR1 DFQATT and CDR2 SNEGSKA (reference sequence).

Comment on this clonotype: A much larger clone differs by one base, so this may be a read error. This sequence joins TRBV15 and TRBJ2-7, with 8 positions matching TRBD2. Trimming removed 4 bases from V and 2 bases from J; junction bases left unmatched: 4. The CDR3 extends over 14 amino acids. Germline lookup yields CDR1 LNHNV and CDR2 YYDKDF (reference sequence). In DNA form, the CDR3 reads TGTGCCACCAGCATACTAGCGGAGGCCTACGAGCAGTACTTC. This gives the protein CATSILAEAYEQYF.

This clonotype was seen repeatedly, ten times or more. J is TRBJ1-2 and V is TRBV29-1, with D unclear. The CDR3 has 12 amino acids. Trimming pared 4 bases from V and 0 bases from J, leaving 6 bases between. Per the germline V gene, CDR1 is SQVTM and CDR2 is ANQGSEA. CDR3 sequence reads: CSVAWPNYGYTF. The CDR3, as DNA: TGCAGCGTTGCTTGGCCTAACTATGGCTACACCTTC.

This clonotype was found many times. The genes are TRBV6-1 and TRBJ1-3; 8 bases are a match to TRBD1. The junction had 2 bases not matched to a gene; V was cut back by 4 bases and J by 0 bases. The CDR3 is 15 residues long. Germline-derived CDR1 and CDR2 are MNHNS and SASEGT. The CDR3: CASSAQGGSGNTIYF. The CDR3 DNA is TGTGCCAGCAGTGCACAGGGGGGCTCTGGAAACACCATATATTTT.

The chain joins TRBV20-1 to TRBJ2-2; D remains unclear. CDR1 DFQATT and CDR2 SNEGSKA come from the germline V gene (reference sequence). This CDR3 region has 12 residues. With 2 bases removed from V and 7 bases from J, the gap between germline ends came to 8 bases. This chain's CDR3 is CSARKTIGELFF. The CDR3 bases are TGCAGTGCTAGAAAGACGATCGGGGAGCTGTTTTTT.

This clonotype was picked up many times. J is TRBJ2-7 and V is TRBV6-1; 8 bases match TRBD2. CDR1 MNHNS and CDR2 SASEGT come from the germline V gene. The CDR3 runs 14 residues. Trimming took 8 bases from V and 6 from J; bases not matched to a gene: 12. The CDR3 reads CASGRAGELFEQYF. DNA for the CDR3: TGTGCCAGCGGCCGAGCGGGAGAACTATTCGAGCAGTACTTC.

The rearrangement uses TRBV12-3 or TRBV12-4 and TRBJ2-7; TRBD2 agrees at 9 bases. This CDR3 is 14 amino acids long. The J segment lost 4 bases and the V segment lost 3 bases, leaving 4 bases of the junction unmatched. This CDR3 reads CASSFAGGWYEQYF. DNA of the CDR3: TGTGCCAGCAGTTTTGCGGGAGGGTGGTACGAGCAGTACTTC.

Ten or more counts support this clonotype. V is TRBV25-1 and J is TRBJ1-6; D call uncertain. The V gene lost 2 bases and the J gene lost 6 bases, with 8 bases spanning the gap. Looked up from germline, CDR1 is MGHDK and CDR2 is SYGVNS. This CDR3 spans 14 amino acids. CDR3 region: CASSEGFTNSPLHF. In DNA form, the CDR3 reads TGTGCCAGCAGTGAAGGTTTCACTAATTCACCCCTCCACTTT.